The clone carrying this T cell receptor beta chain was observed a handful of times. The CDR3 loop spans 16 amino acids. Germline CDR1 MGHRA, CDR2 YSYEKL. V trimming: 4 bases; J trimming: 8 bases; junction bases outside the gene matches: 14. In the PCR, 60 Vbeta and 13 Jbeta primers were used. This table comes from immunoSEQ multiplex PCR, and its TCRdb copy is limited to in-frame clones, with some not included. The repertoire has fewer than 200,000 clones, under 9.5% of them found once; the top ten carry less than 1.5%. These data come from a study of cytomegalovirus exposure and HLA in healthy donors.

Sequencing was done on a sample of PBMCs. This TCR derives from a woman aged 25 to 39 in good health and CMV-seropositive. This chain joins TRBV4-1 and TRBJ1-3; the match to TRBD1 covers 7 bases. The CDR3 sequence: CASSREPDRLTDTIYF. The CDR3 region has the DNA TGCGCCAGCAGCCGGGAGCCGGACAGGCTTACGGACACCATATATTTT.